Below are 9 T cell receptor beta chains sequenced from a single sample in a study of OX40 agonist ivuxolimab in advanced cancers. Produced via immunoSEQ multiplex PCR; TCRdb's table is partial and in-frame only. The sample carries approximately 70,000 clones, around 88% recorded once. The specimen was CD4+ or CD8+ T cells sorted from blood, collected in a trial of the OX40 agonist ivuxolimab. The source of these receptors is an adult with an advanced solid tumor such as melanoma, head and neck, liver or kidney cancer.

The rearrangement links TRBV6-5 to TRBJ2-2; weak D call: TRBD1 (6 bases). The CDR3 runs to 14 residues. Trimming removed 6 bases from V and 1 base from J, with 9 bases in between. Looked up from germline, CDR1 is MNHEY and CDR2 is SVGAGI. In nucleotides, the CDR3 is TGTGCCAGCAGAAACAGGGTGAACACCGGGGAGCTGTTTTTT. This translates into CASRNRVNTGELFF.

The chain uses TRBV5-4 and TRBJ2-1; 8 bases align to TRBD1. The CDR3 totals 13 residues. The trim removed 4 bases at V and 8 bases at J, leaving 5 bases unmatched. Per germline, CDR1 SGHNT and CDR2 YYREEE (reference sequence). The CDR3 DNA sequence: TGTGCCAGCAGCCGTATGACAGGGGATGAGCAGTTCTTC. This sequence encodes CASSRMTGDEQFF.

By sample fraction, this clone is medium-sized (0.01 to 0.1%). The chain couples TRBV4-2 to TRBJ2-7; 10 nucleotides line up with TRBD1. CDR1 LGHNA and CDR2 YNFKEQ come from the germline V gene. J was trimmed by 5 bases and V by 5 bases; bases with no gene match: 9. CDR3 length: 15 residues. This CDR3 is CASSVTTGGMDEQYF. CDR3 bases: TGTGCCAGCAGCGTCACGACAGGGGGCATGGACGAGCAGTACTTC.

The chain employs TRBV7-3 and TRBJ1-2; 8 bases agree with TRBD1. Germline V gives CDR1 SGHTA, CDR2 FQGTGA. V trimming: 5 bases; J trimming: 7 bases; junction bases outside the gene matches: 9. The CDR3 runs 14 residues. CDR3 nucleotide sequence: TGTGCCAGCAGCACAGGGACAGGCATCGGTGGCTACACCTTC. Translating gives CASSTGTGIGGYTF.

The chain links TRBV28 to TRBJ1-4; possibly TRBD1 for D (5 bases). Germline V lookup: CDR1 MDHEN, CDR2 SYDVKM. The CDR3 extends over 15 amino acids. Trimming stripped 5 bases from V and 7 bases from J, with 17 bases between. In DNA form, the CDR3 reads TGTGCCAGCAGTATTACATGGGGCCGAGGTGAAAAACTGTTTTTT. This gives the protein CASSITWGRGEKLFF.

CDR3 sequence (DNA): TGTGCCAGCAGCCAGGGACTAGCGGGAGTTAAGCAGTTCTTC. Translated, it gives CASSQGLAGVKQFF. The J gene is TRBJ2-1, the V gene TRBV11-2, with 14 bases fitting TRBD2. V trimming: 5 bases; J trimming: 11 bases; junction bases outside the gene matches: 5. The CDR3 runs 14 residues. Germline lookup yields CDR1 SGHAT and CDR2 FQNNGV.

This clone came up a few times. The chain couples TRBV19 to TRBJ2-4; tentatively, D is TRBD1 (6 bases). The CDR3 runs 15 residues. V was shortened by 4 bases and J by 6 bases, with 16 bases between the two germline ends. Per germline, CDR1 LNHDA and CDR2 SQIVND (reference sequence). CDR3 DNA: TGTGCCAGTAGTAAGGCAGGGGACCTAAGAAACATTCAGTACTTC. This gives the protein CASSKAGDLRNIQYF.

The chain is built from TRBV7-3 and TRBJ1-5; a possible D gene is TRBD1 (5 bases). V was cut by 5 bases and J by 6 bases, with 11 bases left in between. Germline V gene lookup returns CDR1 SGHTA and CDR2 FQGTGA. The CDR3 spans 13 residues. The CDR3 is CASSQGDGQPQHF. Here the CDR3 DNA reads TGTGCCAGCAGCCAAGGGGACGGTCAGCCCCAGCATTTT.

The chain carries TRBV6-1 and TRBJ2-5; 10 bases are a match to TRBD2. From germline, CDR1 is MNHNS and CDR2 SASEGT. The CDR3 runs 15 residues. V lost 4 bases to trimming and J lost 6 bases; unmatched junction nucleotides: 8. The CDR3 loop is CASSGASGGIKTQYF. CDR3 sequence (DNA): TGTGCCAGCAGTGGGGCTAGCGGGGGTATAAAGACCCAGTACTTC.